The source of this TCR beta chain is a study of blood T cell repertoires in COVID-19. Study information: Some COVID-19 samples were acute and others convalescent; all came from the United States, Italy and Spain. Sources were T cells, B-cell-depleted T cells, or PBMCs; the material itself was cDNA or gDNA.

Germline loops: CDR1 MDHEN, CDR2 SYDVKM. The CDR3 consists of 9 residues. V lost 8 bases and J 9 bases, leaving 8 bases between the germline ends. As handled by the study authors: Cell counts per sample came from amplifying reference gene primers. Method: immunoSEQ multiplex PCR; TCRdb's copy keeps in-frame clones and lacks some. That table supplies the V and J calls and clone size; D and trimming were determined from the DNA. Among about 130,000 clones, roughly four fifths were seen once, and the ten largest hold roughly a tenth. Sequencing was performed on peripheral blood. The TCR comes from a human donor in a cohort sampled during active COVID-19. The V call is TRBV28, the J call TRBJ2-7; D is ambiguous. CDR3 sequence: CASGPGQYF. CDR3 in DNA: TGTGCCAGCGGTCCGGGGCAGTACTTC.